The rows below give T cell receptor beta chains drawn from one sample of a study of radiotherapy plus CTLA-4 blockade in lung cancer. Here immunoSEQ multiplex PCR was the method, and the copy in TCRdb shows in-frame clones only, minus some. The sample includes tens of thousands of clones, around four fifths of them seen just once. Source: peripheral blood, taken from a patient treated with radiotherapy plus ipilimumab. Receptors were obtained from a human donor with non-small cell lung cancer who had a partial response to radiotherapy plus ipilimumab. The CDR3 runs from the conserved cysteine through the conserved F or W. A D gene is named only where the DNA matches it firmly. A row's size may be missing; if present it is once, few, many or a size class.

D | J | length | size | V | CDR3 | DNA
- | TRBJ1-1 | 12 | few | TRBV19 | CASSQYNTEAFF | TGTGCCAGTAGTCAGTATAACACTGAAGCTTTCTTT
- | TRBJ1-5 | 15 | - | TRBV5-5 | CASSWTVDSNQPQHF | TGTGCCAGCAGCTGGACAGTAGATAGCAATCAGCCCCAGCATTTT
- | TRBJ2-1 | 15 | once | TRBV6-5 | CASSYRRQGGNEQFF | TGTGCCAGCAGTTACCGAAGGCAGGGAGGCAATGAGCAGTTCTTC
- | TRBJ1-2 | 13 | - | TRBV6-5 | CASRYPLRGGYTF | TGTGCCAGCAGATACCCTCTACGAGGAGGCTACACCTTC
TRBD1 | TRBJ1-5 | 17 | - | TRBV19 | CASSVTGTGRMNQPQHF | TGTGCCAGTAGTGTCACCGGGACAGGGCGAATGAATCAGCCCCAGCATTTT
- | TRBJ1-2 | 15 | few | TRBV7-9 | CASSLTGSPSDGYTF | TGTGCCAGCAGTTTAACAGGGAGCCCCTCGGATGGCTACACCTTC
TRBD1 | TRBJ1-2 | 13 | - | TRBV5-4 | CASSWDSSYGYTF | TGTGCCAGCAGCTGGGACAGCTCCTATGGCTACACCTTC
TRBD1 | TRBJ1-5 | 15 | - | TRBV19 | CASSRNRDRNQPQHF | TGTGCCAGTAGTCGAAACCGGGACAGAAATCAGCCCCAGCATTTT
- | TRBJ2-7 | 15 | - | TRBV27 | CASSPHQGRWDEQYF | TGTGCCAGCAGTCCCCATCAGGGGCGATGGGACGAGCAGTACTTC
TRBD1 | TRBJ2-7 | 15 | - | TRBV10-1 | CASSGLDREAHEQYF | TGCGCCAGCAGTGGTCTGGACAGGGAGGCCCACGAGCAGTACTTC
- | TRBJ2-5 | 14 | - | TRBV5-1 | CASSFSFGQETQYF | TGCGCCAGCAGCTTTTCGTTCGGCCAAGAGACCCAGTACTTC